Included here is one T cell receptor (beta chain) sequence, with context. What it binds is unknown. This record belongs to a study of blood T cells in healthy people across ages. Whole-study findings and limits: Whereas aged donors had fewer naive CD4+ cells, long-lived donors had more of them and higher diversity.

Primed by a sample-barcoded 5' primer and a J-beta primer mix, a second PCR proceeded for roughly 7 to 11 cycles. Every molecule of cDNA carried a tag from a template-switch adaptor with 12 random nucleotides. TCRdb reprocessed the 5' RACE reads via MiXCR and lists one record per CDR3 protein. Here the sample spans over 1,500,000 distinct CDR3 sequences, 49% being singletons. The CDR3 length is 15 residues. Germline lookup yields CDR1 SGHRS and CDR2 YFSETQ. Losses at the gene ends were 0 bases for V and 5 bases for J; bases not matched to a gene: 5. The sequenced sample consisted of blood. V gene TRBV5-1 combines with J gene TRBJ2-3; 8 nucleotides line up with TRBD1. The TCR sequence derives from a woman aged 40-49 years in good health. CDR3 nucleotide sequence: TGCGCCAGCAGCTTGGACGGGACAGGCTTAGATACGCAGTATTTT. It encodes CASSLDGTGLDTQYF.